Below are 16 T cell receptor beta chains sequenced from a single sample in a study of T cell clonotyping in hematopoietic cell transplantation. Sequencing was performed with immunoSEQ multiplex PCR; in TCRdb, only in-frame clones are kept and a portion is missing. The sample records approximately 42,000 clones, 95% being singletons. The sequenced material came from peripheral blood mononuclear cells. These receptors were taken from a man under 40 in good health. Some clones in this sample may be carry-over from other donors' samples.

The V gene is TRBV6-5, the J gene TRBJ2-5; TRBD2 matches 7 bases. This CDR3 spans 13 amino acids. The trim removed 5 bases at V and 5 bases at J, leaving 5 bases unmatched. CDR1 MNHEY and CDR2 SVGAGI come from the germline V gene. For the CDR3, the DNA is TGTGCCAGCAGTAAACTAGCGAGGGAGACCCAGTACTTC. Residues: CASSKLARETQYF.

The rearrangement uses TRBV13 and TRBJ1-3, with 8 bases aligning to TRBD1. CDR1 is PRHDT, CDR2 FYEKMQ, per germline (reference sequence). This CDR3 contains 15 residues. The trim removed 3 bases at V and 8 bases at J, leaving 9 bases unmatched. The CDR3 nucleotides read TGTGCCAGCAGCTTTCGAGCAGGGGGCGAGGACACCATATATTTT. Translating gives CASSFRAGGEDTIYF.

This sequence joins TRBV25-1 and TRBJ1-2, with 7 bases matching TRBD1. Germline trimming cut 3 bases from V and 4 bases from J; bases unmatched to any gene: 11. The length of the CDR3 is 16 residues. Germline V gives CDR1 MGHDK, CDR2 SYGVNS. DNA of the CDR3: TGTGCCAGCAGTGAGACCTCAGACAGGGAAGGCTATGGCTACACCTTC. Translating it yields CASSETSDREGYGYTF.

The V gene is TRBV19, the J gene TRBJ1-4, with 8 bases matching TRBD1. From germline, CDR1 is LNHDA and CDR2 SQIVND (reference sequence). With V trimmed by 3 bases and J by 4 bases, 4 bases remained unmatched. The CDR3 loop spans 15 amino acids. The CDR3 here is CASSILQGVNEKLFF. The CDR3 DNA reads TGTGCCAGTAGTATCCTACAGGGGGTTAATGAAAAACTGTTTTTT.

The chain carries TRBV5-1 and TRBJ1-1; the D gene is possibly TRBD1 (6 bases). This CDR3 is built from 13 residues. Trimming stripped 5 bases from V and 5 bases from J, with 13 bases between. The germline V gene encodes CDR1 SGHRS and CDR2 YFSETQ. The DNA for the CDR3 is TGCGCCAGCAGAGTCACTCAGGGGACTGAAGCTTTCTTT. This encodes CASRVTQGTEAFF.

This clone was seen once. V gene TRBV7-3 combines with J gene TRBJ2-1, with D perhaps assigned TRBD1 or TRBD2 (5 bases each). Germline CDR1 reads SGHTA; CDR2 reads FQGTGA. Trimming pared 1 base from V and 0 bases from J, leaving 13 bases between. The CDR3 covers 17 residues. The CDR3, as DNA: TGTGCCAGCAGCTTAAGGGAGACAGTTAGCTCCTACAATGAGCAGTTCTTC. Protein: CASSLRETVSSYNEQFF.

Concerning this clone: Other DNA sequences in this sample translate to the same CDR3. The chain employs TRBV5-4 and TRBJ2-3, with D possibly matching TRBD1 (5 bases). This CDR3 spans 15 amino acids. Germline CDR1 and CDR2: SGHNT and YYREEE (reference sequence). Trimming took 0 bases from V and 0 from J, leaving 8 bases between them. Written as DNA, the CDR3 is TGTGCCAGCAGCTTGGGGGGCGTTAGCACAGATACGCAGTATTTT. Translation gives CASSLGGVSTDTQYF.

The chain uses TRBV7-3 and TRBJ2-2; no clear D. Trimming took off 3 bases at V and 5 bases at J, with 7 bases between the two ends. Germline loops: CDR1 SGHTA, CDR2 FQGTGA. The CDR3 covers 13 residues. The DNA for the CDR3 is TGTGCCAGCAGCTTTCCAGGAACCGGGGAGCTGTTTTTT. Translation: CASSFPGTGELFF.

CDR3 region: CASSLRSFAPGWSQPQHF. The DNA of the CDR3 is TGTGCCAGCAGCTTGCGGTCTTTCGCGCCAGGATGGAGTCAGCCCCAGCATTTT. The chain combines TRBV5-6 with TRBJ1-5; D call uncertain. CDR1 SGHDT and CDR2 YYEEEE come from the germline V gene. This CDR3 has 18 residues. V was shortened by 1 base and J by 6 bases, with 23 bases between the two germline ends.

This chain connects TRBV19 to TRBJ2-1; 8 bases map to TRBD2. CDR3 length: 15 residues. J was trimmed by 3 bases and V by 3 bases; bases with no gene match: 4. CDR1 LNHDA and CDR2 SQIVND come from the germline V gene (reference sequence). In nucleotides, the CDR3 is TGTGCCAGTAGTATCACTAGCGGACTCTACAATGAGCAGTTCTTC. It translates to CASSITSGLYNEQFF.

The chain carries TRBV19 and TRBJ1-1, with D unresolved. This CDR3 region has 16 residues. The V gene's germline CDR1 is LNHDA and CDR2 SQIVND (reference sequence). The V gene lost 7 bases and the J gene lost 0 bases, with 18 bases spanning the gap. CDR3 nucleotides: TGTGCCAGTACGTCTCCTCACGGTAGGATGAACACTGAAGCTTTCTTT. This gives the protein CASTSPHGRMNTEAFF.

V usage is TRBV4-1 and J usage is TRBJ1-4; TRBD1 aligns across 7 bases. J gave up 8 bases and V 3 bases, and 6 bases lay outside the gene matches. CDR3 length: 14 amino acids. Germline V gene lookup returns CDR1 MGHRA and CDR2 YSYEKL. The CDR3 protein is CASSHDRVREKLFF. DNA of the CDR3: TGCGCCAGCAGCCACGACAGGGTTCGCGAAAAACTGTTTTTT.

The chain carries TRBV9 and TRBJ1-2, with a weak D call TRBD1 (5 bases). CDR3 size: 13 residues. Per the germline V gene, CDR1 is SGDLS and CDR2 is YYNGEE. Trimming pared 3 bases from V and 5 bases from J, leaving 11 bases between. For the CDR3, the DNA is TGTGCCAGCAGCGGGGGGAGGGGATATGGCTACACCTTC. Translated, it gives CASSGGRGYGYTF.

This clone has just one count. The chain has TRBV6-6 and TRBJ2-7; D is undetermined. The CDR3 spans 13 residues. Germline values: CDR1 MNHNY, CDR2 SVGAGI (reference sequence). V lost 6 bases, J lost 2 bases, and 11 bases lay in between. DNA for the CDR3: TGTGCCAGCAGGGCGAGTCCAGCCTACGAGCAGTACTTC. Translating gives CASRASPAYEQYF.

The chain recombines TRBV6-5 with TRBJ1-3, with D tentatively TRBD1 (5 bases). The CDR3 length is 15 residues. Trimming took 2 bases from V and 2 from J, leaving 10 bases between them. Germline V gives CDR1 MNHEY, CDR2 SVGAGI. In DNA, the CDR3 is TGTGCCAGCAGTTACCGACCGGGGGCTGGAAACACCATATATTTT. Translating it yields CASSYRPGAGNTIYF.

The gene calls are TRBV19 and TRBJ1-5; 9 bases fit TRBD1. This CDR3 has 17 amino acids. Germline-derived CDR1 and CDR2 are LNHDA and SQIVND (reference sequence). Trimming removed 6 bases from V and 0 bases from J; junction bases left unmatched: 9. CDR3 sequence: CASRRTGATYSNQPQHF. In nucleotides, the CDR3 is TGTGCCAGTAGGAGGACAGGGGCCACGTATAGCAATCAGCCCCAGCATTTT.